Presented here are 5 T cell receptor beta chains from one specimen sequenced in a study of T-cell reconstitution after alpha-beta-depleted transplantation in children. Using unique molecular identifiers, the investigators prepared the TCRbeta library. TCRdb re-called the PCR reads with MiXCR, one entry per CDR3 protein. The sample holds hundreds of thousands of distinct CDR3 sequences, around a sixth seen once. Material: PBMCs from the stem cell graft donor, obtained from the stem cell graft. These receptor sequences come from a human donor who donated a stem cell graft to a child with acute myeloid leukemia.

This clonotype was counted a few times. The V and J genes are TRBV20-1 and TRBJ2-1; D possibly corresponds to TRBD2 (5 bases). Germline V gene data show CDR1 as DFQATT and CDR2 as SNEGSKA (reference sequence). The CDR3 is made up of 14 amino acids. Trimming stripped 5 bases from V and 3 bases from J, with 14 bases between. The CDR3 reads CSALSLLDYNEQFF. CDR3 coding DNA: TGCAGTGCTTTATCCTTACTAGACTACAATGAGCAGTTCTTC.

This rearrangement joins TRBV7-2 to TRBJ2-7; tentative D call: TRBD2 (5 bases). The CDR3 is 14 amino acids. CDR1 is SGHTA and CDR2 is FQGNSA in the germline V gene. The V gene lost 0 bases and the J gene lost 3 bases, with 9 bases spanning the gap. This CDR3 reads CASSLAPGNYEQYV. The DNA of the CDR3 is TGTGCCAGCAGCTTAGCGCCCGGGAACTACGAGCAGTACGTC.

The V call is TRBV25-1, the J call TRBJ2-2; a possible D gene is TRBD1 (5 bases). Germline CDR1 and CDR2: MGHDK and SYGVNS. V lost 1 base and J 2 bases, leaving 8 bases between the germline ends. CDR3 length equals 15 residues. DNA for the CDR3: TGTGCCAGCAGTGAATGGGGCACTAACACCGGGGAGCTGTTTTTT. Translation gives CASSEWGTNTGELFF.

This clonotype was counted only a few times. The rearrangement joins TRBV11-2 to TRBJ1-2; D possibly corresponds to TRBD1 (5 bases). This CDR3 has 14 amino acids. Deletions cut 2 bases from V and 5 bases from J, with 12 bases between. From germline, CDR1 is SGHAT and CDR2 FQNNGV. In nucleotides, the CDR3 is TGTGCCAGCAGCTTAAGTGAGGGGTTTTATGGCTACACCTTC. Its protein is CASSLSEGFYGYTF. Using reference TRBV11-2 and TRBJ1-2 for the parts outside the CDR3, the full variable domain is EAGVAQSPRYKIIEKRQSVAFWCNPISGHATLYWYQQILGQGPKLLIQFQNNGVVDDSQLPKDRFSAERLKGVDSTLKIQPAKLEDSAVYLCASSLSEGFYGYTFGSGTRLTVV.

With regard to this clonotype: A clone one base away is much larger, so this may be a read error. The V and J genes are TRBV20-1 and TRBJ1-5, with D maybe TRBD1 (5 bases). CDR3 length equals 12 residues. From germline, CDR1 is DFQATT and CDR2 SNEGSKA (reference sequence). Trimming took off 7 bases at V and 9 bases at J, with 16 bases between the two ends. This chain's CDR3 is CSVSTVGRPQHF. The CDR3 DNA sequence: TGCAGTGTCTCGACAGTGGGGCGGCCCCAGCATTTT.